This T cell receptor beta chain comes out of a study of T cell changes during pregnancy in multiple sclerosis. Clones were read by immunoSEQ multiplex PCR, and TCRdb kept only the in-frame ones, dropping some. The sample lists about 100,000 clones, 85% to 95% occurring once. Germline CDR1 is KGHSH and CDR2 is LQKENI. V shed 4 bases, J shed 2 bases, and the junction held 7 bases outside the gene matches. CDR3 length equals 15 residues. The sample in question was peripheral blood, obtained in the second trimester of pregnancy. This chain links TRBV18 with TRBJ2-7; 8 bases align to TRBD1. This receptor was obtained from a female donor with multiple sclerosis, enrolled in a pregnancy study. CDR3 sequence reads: CASSLGQGKAYEQYF. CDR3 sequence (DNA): TGTGCCAGCTCACTTGGACAGGGAAAAGCCTACGAGCAGTACTTC.